This is a list of T cell receptor beta chains from one sample in a study of T cells in Graves' hyperthyroidism and ophthalmopathy. In TCRdb, the multiplex PCR reads were re-called with MiXCR into one record per CDR3 protein. Of some 92,000 distinct CDR3 sequences listed, around 40% are singletons. Sequencing was carried out using peripheral blood or thyroid tissue (not recorded which). The receptors originated from a woman between 25 and 40 years old with Graves' hyperthyroidism. Each CDR3 is given with its conserved first and last residue. D genes are given only for firm matches. Not every row has a clone size; where given, it reads once, few, many or a size class.

d_call,cdr3_length,v_call,clone_size,j_call,cdr3_nt,cdr3_aa
NA,14,TRBV7-9,many,TRBJ1-6,TGTGCCAGCAGCCTCGACAGTAATAATTCACCCCTCCACTTT,CASSLDSNNSPLHF
TRBD1,16,TRBV10-3,NA,TRBJ1-1,TGTGCCATCAGTGAGTCGACGAGGGGGCAGGGGACTGAAGCTTTCTTT,CAISESTRGQGTEAFF
TRBD2,16,TRBV13,few,TRBJ2-3,TGTGCCAGCAGTCCTGTGACTAGCGGGAGAACAGATACGCAGTATTTT,CASSPVTSGRTDTQYF
NA,13,TRBV20-1,many,TRBJ2-3,TGCAGTGCTTGGACTCCCACCACAGATACGCAGTATTTT,CSAWTPTTDTQYF
NA,11,TRBV20-1,many,TRBJ1-2,TGCAGTGCTAATAGAAAATATGGCTACACCTTC,CSANRKYGYTF
NA,13,TRBV11-2,many,TRBJ1-2,TGTGCCAGCAGCTCGATCGACAATATTGGCTACACCTTC,CASSSIDNIGYTF
NA,14,TRBV18,many,TRBJ2-5,TGTGCCAGCTCGCCAGACCCCAACGGAGAGACCCAGTACTTC,CASSPDPNGETQYF
NA,15,TRBV4-2,NA,TRBJ2-7,TGTGCCAGCATCCAAGACGGGCAGGGGACCAACGAGCAGTACTTC,CASIQDGQGTNEQYF
NA,18,TRBV7-9,many,TRBJ1-6,TGTGCCAGCAGCCAAATCCGGGACGGGGGGAAATATAATTCACCCCTCCACTTT,CASSQIRDGGKYNSPLHF
NA,14,TRBV7-8,many,TRBJ1-4,TGTGCCAGCAGCTTTCTCCGAGTAAATGAAAAACTGTTTTTT,CASSFLRVNEKLFF
NA,12,TRBV20-1,many,TRBJ2-5,TGCAGTGCTCCCCCAGGGCGAGAGACCCAGTACTTC,CSAPPGRETQYF
TRBD1,14,TRBV5-1,NA,TRBJ2-7,TGCGCCAGCAGATCTCGGGACAGCTCCTACGAGCAGTACTTC,CASRSRDSSYEQYF
NA,13,TRBV10-2,large,TRBJ1-1,TGCGCCAGCAGGGTCGGGGGGAACACTGAAGCTTTCTTT,CASRVGGNTEAFF
TRBD2,14,TRBV20-1,many,TRBJ2-3,TGCAGTGCTAGAGCGAGCGGGAGCATAGATACGCAGTATTTT,CSARASGSIDTQYF
NA,14,TRBV4-1,NA,TRBJ2-7,TGCGCCAGCAGCCAAGATCGGGGGACCTACGAGCAGTACTTC,CASSQDRGTYEQYF
TRBD1,16,TRBV5-4,many,TRBJ1-4,TGTGCCAGCAGCTTGAGGGACAGGGGGCATAATGAAAAACTGTTTTTT,CASSLRDRGHNEKLFF